Reported below is one TCR beta chain. What it recognizes is unknown. After constant-region reverse-primer amplification, full-length variable regions underwent semi-nested PCR with Nested Universal Primer A. TCRdb recomputed calls from the 5' RACE reads with MiXCR, one row per CDR3 protein. The table lists over 50,000 distinct CDR3 sequences, about 24% of them singletons. Study-level findings and limits: Tumor-infiltrating Treg TCR alpha and beta sequences overlapped most with tumor naive CD4+ T cells, then blood naive. In terms of TCR gene usage, tumor memory CD4+ T cells clustered together with blood and lymph node memory CD4+ cells, as well as with lymph node naive CD4+ cells.

CDR1 and CDR2 from the germline V gene are SGHTA and FQGTGA. V was clipped by 5 bases and J by 5 bases; unmatched bases: 5. There are 14 residues in the CDR3. The chain links TRBV7-3 to TRBJ2-2, with 7 nucleotides matching TRBD2. The TCR sequence derives from a female donor with breast cancer. Sequencing was carried out using tumor-infiltrating naive CD4+ T cells sorted from the breast tumor. Subset noted: naive CD4+ T cells, CD4+CD45RA+CD25-. The chain's CDR3 is CASSPGLQTGELFF. The CDR3 DNA follows: TGTGCCAGCAGCCCGGGACTACAAACCGGGGAGCTGTTTTTT.